Sequencing of this T cell receptor (beta chain) was carried out in a study of blood T cell repertoires in COVID-19. Only in-frame clones appear in the TCRdb table, and some are missing; sequencing was by immunoSEQ multiplex PCR. Of about 250,000 clones in the sample, about 91% were seen once. This CDR3 is 13 amino acids long. V was cut by 2 bases and J by 2 bases, with 6 bases left in between. The receptor's source is a woman under 40 with acute COVID-19. This chain links TRBV12-3 or TRBV12-4 with TRBJ1-1; D not resolved. Sequences were obtained from PBMCs or T cells enriched from blood (not recorded which). The CDR3 sequence is CASSLQKNTEAFF. In DNA, the CDR3 is TGTGCCAGCAGTTTACAGAAAAACACTGAAGCTTTCTTT.